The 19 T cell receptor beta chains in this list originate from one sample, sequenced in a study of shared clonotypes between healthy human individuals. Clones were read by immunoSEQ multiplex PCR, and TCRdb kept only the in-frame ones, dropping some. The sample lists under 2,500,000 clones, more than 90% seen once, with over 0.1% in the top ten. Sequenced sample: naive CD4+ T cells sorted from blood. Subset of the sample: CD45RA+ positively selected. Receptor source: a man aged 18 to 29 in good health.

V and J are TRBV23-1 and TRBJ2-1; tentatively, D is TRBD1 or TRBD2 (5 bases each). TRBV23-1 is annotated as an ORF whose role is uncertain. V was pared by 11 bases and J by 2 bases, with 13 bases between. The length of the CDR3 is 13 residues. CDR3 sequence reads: CAEGKATYNEQFF. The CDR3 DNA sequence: TGCGCCGAGGGGAAGGCCACCTACAATGAGCAGTTCTTC.

This CDR3 reads CASSVDYEQYF. The CDR3 DNA sequence: TGTGCCAGCAGCGTAGACTACGAGCAGTACTTC. The chain carries TRBV9 and TRBJ2-7; the D is unclear. The CDR3 runs to 11 residues. Looked up from germline, CDR1 is SGDLS and CDR2 is YYNGEE. Trimming left V 0 bases short and J 3 bases short, with 1 base between.

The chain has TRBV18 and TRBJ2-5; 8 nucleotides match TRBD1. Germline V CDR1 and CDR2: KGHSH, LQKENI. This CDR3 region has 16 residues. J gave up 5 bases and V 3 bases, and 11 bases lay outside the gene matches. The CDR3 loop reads CASSPPLDRAGETQYF. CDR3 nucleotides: TGTGCCAGCTCACCCCCATTGGACAGGGCAGGGGAGACCCAGTACTTC. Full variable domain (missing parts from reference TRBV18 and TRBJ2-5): NAGVMQNPRHLVRRRGQEARLRCSPMKGHSHVYWYRQLPEEGLKFMVYLQKENIIDESGMPKERFSAEFPKEGPSILRIQQVVRGDSAAYFCASSPPLDRAGETQYFGPGTRLLVL.

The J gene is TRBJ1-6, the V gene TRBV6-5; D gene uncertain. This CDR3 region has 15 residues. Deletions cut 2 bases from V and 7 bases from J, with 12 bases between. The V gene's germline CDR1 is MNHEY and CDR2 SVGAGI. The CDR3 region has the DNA TGTGCCAGCAGTTACACGGACGGGGAAAATTCACCCCTCCACTTT. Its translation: CASSYTDGENSPLHF.

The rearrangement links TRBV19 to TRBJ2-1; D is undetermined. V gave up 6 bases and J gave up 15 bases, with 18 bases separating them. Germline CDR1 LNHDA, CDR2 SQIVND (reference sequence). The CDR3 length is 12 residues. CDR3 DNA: TGTGCCAGTAGCACCCGGACGGAGAGTCTGTTCTTC. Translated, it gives CASSTRTESLFF. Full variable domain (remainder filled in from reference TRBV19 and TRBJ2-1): DGGITQSPKYLFRKEGQNVTLSCEQNLNHDAMYWYRQDPGQGLRLIYYSQIVNDFQKGDIAEGYSVSREKKESFPLTVTSAQKNPTAFYLCASSTRTESLFFGPGTRLTVL.

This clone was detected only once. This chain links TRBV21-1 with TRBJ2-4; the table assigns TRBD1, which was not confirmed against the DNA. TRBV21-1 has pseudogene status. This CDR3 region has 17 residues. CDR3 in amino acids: CASSKVGTYFAKNIQYF. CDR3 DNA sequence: TGTGCCAGCAGCAAAGTGGGGACATATTTTGCCAAAAACATTCAGTACTTC.

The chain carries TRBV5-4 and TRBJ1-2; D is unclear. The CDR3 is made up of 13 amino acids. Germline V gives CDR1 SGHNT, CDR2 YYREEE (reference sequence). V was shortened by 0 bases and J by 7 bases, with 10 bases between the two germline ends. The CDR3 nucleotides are TGTGCCAGCAGCTTGGAAAGGGAAGGTGGCTACACCTTC. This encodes CASSLEREGGYTF.

This CDR3 reads CASSFRPYSGANVLTF. The CDR3 DNA reads TGTGCCAGCAGTTTCCGCCCTTACTCTGGGGCCAACGTCCTGACTTTC. V and J are TRBV6-5 and TRBJ2-6; D gene ambiguous. The CDR3 runs to 16 residues. The V gene lost 4 bases and the J gene lost 0 bases, with 10 bases spanning the gap. Germline lookup yields CDR1 MNHEY and CDR2 SVGAGI.

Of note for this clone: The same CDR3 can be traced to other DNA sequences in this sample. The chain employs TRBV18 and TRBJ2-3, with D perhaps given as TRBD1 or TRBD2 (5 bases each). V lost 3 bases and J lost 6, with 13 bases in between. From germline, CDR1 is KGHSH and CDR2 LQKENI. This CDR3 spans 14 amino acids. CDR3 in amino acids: CASSPGLASDTQYF. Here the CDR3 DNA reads TGTGCCAGCTCACCGGGGCTAGCATCGGATACGCAGTATTTT.

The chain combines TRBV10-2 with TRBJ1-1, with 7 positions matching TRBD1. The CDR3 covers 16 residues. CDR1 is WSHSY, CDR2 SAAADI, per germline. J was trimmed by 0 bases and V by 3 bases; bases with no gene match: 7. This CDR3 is CASSDNRGTLNTEAFF. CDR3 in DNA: TGCGCCAGCAGTGACAACAGGGGAACTTTGAACACTGAAGCTTTCTTT.

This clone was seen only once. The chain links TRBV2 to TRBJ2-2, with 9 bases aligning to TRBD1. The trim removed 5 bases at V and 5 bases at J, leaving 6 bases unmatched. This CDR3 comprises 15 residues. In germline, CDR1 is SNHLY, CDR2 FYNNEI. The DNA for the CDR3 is TGTGCCAGCAGTCAACAGGGGGCGCGAACCGGGGAGCTGTTTTTT. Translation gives CASSQQGARTGELFF.

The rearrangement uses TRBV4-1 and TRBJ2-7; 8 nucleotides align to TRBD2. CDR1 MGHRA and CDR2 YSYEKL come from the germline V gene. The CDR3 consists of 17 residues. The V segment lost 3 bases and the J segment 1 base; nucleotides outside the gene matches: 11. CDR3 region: CASSQEYTAGGSYEQYF. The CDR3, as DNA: TGCGCCAGCAGCCAGGAATACACGGCGGGGGGATCCTACGAGCAGTACTTC.

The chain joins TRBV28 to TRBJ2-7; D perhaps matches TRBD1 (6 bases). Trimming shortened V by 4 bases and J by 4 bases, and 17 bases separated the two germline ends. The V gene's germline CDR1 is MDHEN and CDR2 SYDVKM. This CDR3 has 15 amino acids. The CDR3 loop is CASSSGQLGAYEQYF. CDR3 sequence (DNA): TGTGCCAGCAGTTCTGGACAGCTTGGAGCTTACGAGCAGTACTTC.

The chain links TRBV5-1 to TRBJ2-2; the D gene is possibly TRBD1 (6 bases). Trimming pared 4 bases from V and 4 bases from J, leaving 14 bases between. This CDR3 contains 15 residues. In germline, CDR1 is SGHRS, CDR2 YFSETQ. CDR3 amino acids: CASSLLDRITGELFF. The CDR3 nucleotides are TGCGCCAGCAGCCTTTTGGACAGAATCACCGGGGAGCTGTTTTTT.

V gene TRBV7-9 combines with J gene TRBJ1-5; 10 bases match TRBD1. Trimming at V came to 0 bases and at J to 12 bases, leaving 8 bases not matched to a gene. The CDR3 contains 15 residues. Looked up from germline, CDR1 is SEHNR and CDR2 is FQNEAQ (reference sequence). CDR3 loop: CASSLAGTGAVYQHF. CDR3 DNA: TGTGCCAGCAGCTTAGCTGGGACAGGGGCAGTCTACCAGCATTTT.

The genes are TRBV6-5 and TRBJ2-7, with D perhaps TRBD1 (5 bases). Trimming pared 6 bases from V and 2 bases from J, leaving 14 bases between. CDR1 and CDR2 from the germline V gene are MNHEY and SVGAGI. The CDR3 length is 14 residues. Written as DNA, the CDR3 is TGTGCCAGCAGCCTCGATGGGGCGGCCTACGAGCAGTACTTC. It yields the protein CASSLDGAAYEQYF.

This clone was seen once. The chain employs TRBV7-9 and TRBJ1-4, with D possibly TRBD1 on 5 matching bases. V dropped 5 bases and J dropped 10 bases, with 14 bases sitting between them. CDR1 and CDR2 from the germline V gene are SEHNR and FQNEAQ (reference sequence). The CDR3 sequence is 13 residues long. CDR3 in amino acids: CASSPMGQGKLFF. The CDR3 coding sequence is TGTGCCAGCAGCCCAATGGGGCAGGGAAAACTGTTTTTT. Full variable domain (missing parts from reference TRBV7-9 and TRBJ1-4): DTGVSQNPRHKITKRGQNVTFRCDPISEHNRLYWYRQTLGQGPEFLTYFQNEAQLEKSRLLSDRFSAERPKGSFSTLEIQRTEQGDSAMYLCASSPMGQGKLFFGSGTQLSVL.

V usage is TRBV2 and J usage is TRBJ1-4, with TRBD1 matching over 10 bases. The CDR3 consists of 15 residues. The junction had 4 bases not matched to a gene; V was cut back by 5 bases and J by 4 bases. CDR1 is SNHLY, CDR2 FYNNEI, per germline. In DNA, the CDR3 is TGTGCCAGCAGTCCCGGGACAGGGGTTAATGAAAAACTGTTTTTT. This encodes CASSPGTGVNEKLFF.

The CDR3 region has the DNA TGTGCCAGCAGCGGGGAGGGGCCTGGAAACACCATATATTTT. Translation: CASSGEGPGNTIYF. The gene calls are TRBV9 and TRBJ1-3; tentatively, D is TRBD1 (5 bases). Trimming took off 3 bases at V and 2 bases at J, with 9 bases between the two ends. The CDR3 has 14 amino acids. Germline V gene data show CDR1 as SGDLS and CDR2 as YYNGEE.